There are a few counts of the clone carrying this TCR beta chain. Adults between about 18 and 95 years of age took part from 24 US areas. Donors in Cohort 3 who had recovered were those with two negative PCRs, healthcare professional clearance, or resolution of their symptoms. The CDR3 length is 15 residues. CDR1 KGHDR and CDR2 SFDVKD come from the germline V gene. Trimming removed 5 bases from V and 3 bases from J, with 15 bases in between. Using immunoSEQ multiplex PCR, the repertoire was profiled, and TCRdb retains in-frame clones only, with some absent. The sample gives roughly 200,000 clones, roughly four fifths of which show up once; around 9% is in the top ten. This record belongs to a study of blood T cell repertoires in COVID-19. As for the study in general: From the United States, Italy and Spain came samples of acute and convalescent COVID-19. T cells, B-cell-depleted T cells, or PBMCs supplied cDNA or gDNA.

The receptor was isolated from a man between 35 and 55 years old who had recovered from COVID-19. The V and J genes are TRBV24-1 and TRBJ1-2; possible D gene TRBD1, 5 bases. The sample consisted of PBMCs or T cells enriched from blood (not recorded which). CDR3 nucleotide sequence: TGTGCCACCAGTGGCGGGGACGGGGCTTACTATGGCTACACCTTC. Translated: CATSGGDGAYYGYTF.